The source of this T cell receptor (beta chain) is a study of blood T cell repertoires in COVID-19. J lost 8 bases, V lost 1 base, and 11 bases had no gene match. This CDR3 has 18 amino acids. Germline V gene lookup returns CDR1 LGHNA and CDR2 YNFKEQ. Libraries were prepared by immunoSEQ multiplex PCR; TCRdb keeps only in-frame clonotypes and omits some of them. Counted here are 60,000 to 95,000 clones, roughly nine tenths occurring once; the ten biggest clones make up about a sixth. The material sequenced was peripheral blood. J is TRBJ1-4 and V is TRBV4-2; 12 positions agree with TRBD1. The receptor was isolated from a woman of 80 years or more with active or convalescent COVID-19. The CDR3 sequence: CASSQARDRGRDLEKLFF. The CDR3 coding sequence is TGTGCCAGCAGCCAAGCACGGGACAGGGGGCGCGATTTGGAAAAACTGTTTTTT.